This T cell receptor (beta chain) was documented in a study of cytomegalovirus exposure and HLA in healthy donors. Overall study: There were approximately 85 million unique TCRs (from HLA-typed donors) in an early data release. Among several hundred genotyped donors, about 80% fell in the Caucasian-associated ancestry cluster. Notes on the study in general: Available immune exposure information was restricted to CMV serostatus only.

The CDR3 is made up of 15 amino acids. Looked up from germline, CDR1 is SNHLY and CDR2 is FYNNEI. The V and J ends lost 8 bases and 4 bases respectively, with 17 bases between them. Researchers ran the PCR with 60 Vbeta and 13 Jbeta primers. Methods used by the authors: About 11 million of some 80 million unique TCR beta chains were shared, per a later count. The method was immunoSEQ multiplex PCR; TCRdb's version includes in-frame clones alone and lacks a portion of them. V, J and clone size are taken as reported in that table, and D and trimming were inferred from the DNA itself. The specimen's table records about 200,000 clones. As concerns this clone: Its antigen is undetermined.

This TCR was sampled from a woman aged 30 to 39 in good health and CMV-seropositive. The sample taken for sequencing was PBMCs. The rearrangement links TRBV2 to TRBJ2-2; TRBD1 might be the D (6 bases). The CDR3 coding sequence is TGTGCCAGCTCTACGGGCAGGGGCACCACCGGGGAGCTGTTTTTT. This codes for CASSTGRGTTGELFF.